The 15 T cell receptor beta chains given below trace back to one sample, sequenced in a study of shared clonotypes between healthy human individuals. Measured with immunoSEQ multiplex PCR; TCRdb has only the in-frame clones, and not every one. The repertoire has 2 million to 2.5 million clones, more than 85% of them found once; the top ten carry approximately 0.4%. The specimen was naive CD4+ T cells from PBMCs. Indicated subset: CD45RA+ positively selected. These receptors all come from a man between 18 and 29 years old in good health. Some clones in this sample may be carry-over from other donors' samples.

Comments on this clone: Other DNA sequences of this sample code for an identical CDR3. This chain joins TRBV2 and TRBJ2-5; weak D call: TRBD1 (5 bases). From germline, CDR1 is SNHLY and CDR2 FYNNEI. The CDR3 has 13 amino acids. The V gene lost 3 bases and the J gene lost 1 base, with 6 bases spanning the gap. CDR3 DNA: TGTGCCAGCAGTGACAGGGCCCAAGAGACCCAGTACTTC. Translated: CASSDRAQETQYF.

The CDR3 DNA sequence: TGCGCCAGCAGATCACTAGCGGGAGAAACGGGGATTAACACCGGGGAGCTGTTTTTT. It is translated as CASRSLAGETGINTGELFF. The chain uses TRBV5-1 and TRBJ2-2, with 11 bases identical to TRBD2. CDR1 is SGHRS and CDR2 is YFSETQ in the germline V gene. This CDR3 has 19 amino acids. J was trimmed by 2 bases and V by 5 bases; bases with no gene match: 14.

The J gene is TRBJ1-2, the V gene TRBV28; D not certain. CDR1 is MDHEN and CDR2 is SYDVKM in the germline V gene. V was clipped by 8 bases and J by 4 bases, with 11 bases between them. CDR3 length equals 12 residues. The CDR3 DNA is TGTGCCAGCGAGTCAAACCCCTATGGCTACACCTTC. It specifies CASESNPYGYTF.

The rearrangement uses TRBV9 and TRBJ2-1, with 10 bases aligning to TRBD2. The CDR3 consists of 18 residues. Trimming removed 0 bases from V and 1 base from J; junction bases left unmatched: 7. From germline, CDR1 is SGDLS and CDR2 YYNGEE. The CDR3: CASSVGSGRSVSYNEQFF. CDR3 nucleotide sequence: TGTGCCAGCAGCGTAGGTAGCGGGAGGTCCGTGTCCTACAATGAGCAGTTCTTC.

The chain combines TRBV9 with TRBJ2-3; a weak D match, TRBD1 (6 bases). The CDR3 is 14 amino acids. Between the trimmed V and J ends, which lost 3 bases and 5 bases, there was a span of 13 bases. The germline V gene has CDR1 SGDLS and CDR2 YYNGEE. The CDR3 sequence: CASSGYGGRDTQYF. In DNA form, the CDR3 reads TGTGCCAGCAGCGGTTATGGGGGCAGAGATACGCAGTATTTT.

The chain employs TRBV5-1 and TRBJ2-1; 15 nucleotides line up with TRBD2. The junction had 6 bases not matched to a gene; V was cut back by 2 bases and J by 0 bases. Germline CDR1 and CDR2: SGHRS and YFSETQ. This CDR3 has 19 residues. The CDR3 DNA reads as TGCGCCAGCAGCTTCAACGGACTAGCGGGGGGGATCTCCTACAATGAGCAGTTCTTC. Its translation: CASSFNGLAGGISYNEQFF.

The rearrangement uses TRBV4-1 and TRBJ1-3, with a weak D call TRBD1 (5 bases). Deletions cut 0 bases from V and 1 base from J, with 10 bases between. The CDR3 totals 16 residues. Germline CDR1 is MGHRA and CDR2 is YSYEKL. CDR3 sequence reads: CASSQDRAGSGNTIYF. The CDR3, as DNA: TGCGCCAGCAGCCAAGATCGGGCAGGGTCTGGAAACACCATATATTTT.

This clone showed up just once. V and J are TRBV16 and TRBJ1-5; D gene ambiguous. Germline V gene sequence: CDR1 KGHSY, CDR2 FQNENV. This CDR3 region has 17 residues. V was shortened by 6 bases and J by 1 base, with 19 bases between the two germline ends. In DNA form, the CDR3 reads TGTGCCAGCAGTCCCGTGGATATTAAGGTGAGCAATCAGCCCCAGCATTTT. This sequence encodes CASSPVDIKVSNQPQHF.

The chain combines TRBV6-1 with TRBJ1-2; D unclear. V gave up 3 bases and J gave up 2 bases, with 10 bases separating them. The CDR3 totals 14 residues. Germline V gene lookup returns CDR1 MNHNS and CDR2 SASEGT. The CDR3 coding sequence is TGTGCCAGCAGTGAGCGTACGCAAAACTATGGCTACACCTTC. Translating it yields CASSERTQNYGYTF.

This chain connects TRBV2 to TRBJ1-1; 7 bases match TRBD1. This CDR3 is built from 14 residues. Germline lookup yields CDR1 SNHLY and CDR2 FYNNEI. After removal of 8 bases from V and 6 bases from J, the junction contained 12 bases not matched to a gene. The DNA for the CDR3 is TGTGCCAGCCGGACTGACAGGGCTGCTCCTGAAGCTTTCTTT. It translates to CASRTDRAAPEAFF.

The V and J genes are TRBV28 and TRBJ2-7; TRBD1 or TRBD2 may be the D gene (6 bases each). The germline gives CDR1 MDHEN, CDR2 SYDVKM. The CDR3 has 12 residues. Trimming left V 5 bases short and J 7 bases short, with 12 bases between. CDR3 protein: CASSIGGLEQYF. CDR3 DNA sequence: TGTGCCAGCAGTATCGGGGGCTTAGAGCAGTACTTC.

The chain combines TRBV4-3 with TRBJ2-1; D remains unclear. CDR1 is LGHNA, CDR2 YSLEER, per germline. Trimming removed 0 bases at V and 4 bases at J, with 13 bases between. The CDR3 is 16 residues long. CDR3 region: CASSQEPLPTYNEQFF. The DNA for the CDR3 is TGCGCCAGCAGCCAAGAGCCCCTCCCAACGTACAATGAGCAGTTCTTC.

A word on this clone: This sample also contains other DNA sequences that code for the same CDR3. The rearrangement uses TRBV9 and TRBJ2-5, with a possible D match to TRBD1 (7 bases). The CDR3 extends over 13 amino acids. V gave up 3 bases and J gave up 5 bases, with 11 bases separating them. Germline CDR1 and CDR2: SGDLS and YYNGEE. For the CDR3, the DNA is TGTGCCAGCAGCGCCCCAGGGGGGGAGACCCAGTACTTC. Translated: CASSAPGGETQYF.

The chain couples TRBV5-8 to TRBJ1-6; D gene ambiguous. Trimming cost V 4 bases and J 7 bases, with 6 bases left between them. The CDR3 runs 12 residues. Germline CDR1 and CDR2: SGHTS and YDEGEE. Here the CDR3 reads CASSRRNSPLHF. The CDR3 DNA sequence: TGTGCCAGCAGCCGGAGAAATTCACCCCTCCACTTT.

The CDR3, as DNA: TGTGCTAGTGGTTTGGCCGACCGACAGGGCCTCTATGGCTACACCTTC. This encodes CASGLADRQGLYGYTF. J is TRBJ1-2 and V is TRBV12-5, with 7 nucleotides matching TRBD1. Per the germline V gene, CDR1 is LGHNT and CDR2 is FRNRAP. With V trimmed by 1 base and J by 4 bases, 9 bases remained unmatched. This CDR3 contains 16 residues. The full variable domain, its missing parts supplied by reference TRBV12-5 and TRBJ1-2, is DARVTQTPRHKVTEMGQEVTMRCQPILGHNTVFWYRQTMMQGLELLAYFRNRAPLDDSGMPKDRFSAEMPDATLATLKIQPSEPRDSAVYFCASGLADRQGLYGYTFGSGTRLTVV.